The 15 T cell receptor beta chains given below trace back to one sample, sequenced in a study of technical replicates of blood from a handful of donors. Clones were sequenced by immunoSEQ multiplex PCR, and TCRdb holds only the in-frame ones, with some missing. The data contain 100,000 or so clones, just over 95% of them singletons. Material: T cells isolated from PBMCs. The receptor source for this set is a human donor in good health.

The chain combines TRBV25-1 with TRBJ2-2, with 13 bases matching TRBD2. The CDR3 consists of 17 residues. CDR1 MGHDK and CDR2 SYGVNS come from the germline V gene. V gave up 3 bases and J gave up 0 bases; unmatched junction bases: 1. Here the CDR3 reads CASSDGLAGANTGELFF. Written as DNA, the CDR3 is TGTGCCAGCAGTGATGGACTAGCGGGAGCGAACACCGGGGAGCTGTTTTTT.

The chain joins TRBV27 to TRBJ1-1; maybe TRBD1 (6 bases). This CDR3 comprises 15 residues. The V end lost 7 bases, the J end lost 6 bases, and 21 bases lay between the germline ends. CDR1 and CDR2 from the germline V gene are MNHEY and SMNVEV (reference sequence). CDR3 in amino acids: CASKNRVVWNSEAFF. The CDR3 nucleotides are TGTGCCAGCAAGAACAGGGTTGTATGGAATTCTGAAGCTTTCTTT.

The chain combines TRBV19 with TRBJ2-7; 9 bases align to TRBD1. With 5 bases clipped from V and 4 bases from J, the junction kept 9 bases outside the gene matches. CDR1 is LNHDA, CDR2 SQIVND, per germline (reference sequence). CDR3 length equals 15 residues. This CDR3 is CASSLKPGQGYEQYF. CDR3 nucleotides: TGTGCCAGTAGTTTGAAACCGGGACAGGGATACGAGCAGTACTTC.

The chain has TRBV13 and TRBJ2-1; no firm D call. Trimming cost V 1 base and J 8 bases, with 12 bases left between them. CDR3 length: 14 residues. The germline gives CDR1 PRHDT, CDR2 FYEKMQ (reference sequence). The CDR3 region is CASSLEQSNDEQFF. CDR3 DNA sequence: TGTGCCAGCAGCTTAGAACAGTCTAACGATGAGCAGTTCTTC.

V is TRBV19 and J is TRBJ2-1; D not resolved. From germline, CDR1 is LNHDA and CDR2 SQIVND (reference sequence). This CDR3 has 12 amino acids. V lost 3 bases and J lost 5, with 5 bases in between. DNA for the CDR3: TGTGCCAGTAGTATCCCCAACAATGAGCAGTTCTTC. It yields the protein CASSIPNNEQFF.

The chain links TRBV7-9 to TRBJ2-1, with 9 positions matching TRBD1. This CDR3 is 18 amino acids long. The ends lost 4 bases at V and 6 bases at J; junction bases unmatched: 16. The germline V gene has CDR1 SEHNR and CDR2 FQNEAQ (reference sequence). CDR3 DNA: TGTGCCAGCAGCTATAGACGGTTTGGACAGGGGTTAGGCAATGAGCAGTTCTTC. The encoded protein is CASSYRRFGQGLGNEQFF.

The V call is TRBV28, the J call TRBJ2-1, with no clear D. Germline assignment: CDR1 MDHEN and CDR2 SYDVKM. This CDR3 has 11 amino acids. Deletions cut 3 bases from V and 8 bases from J, with 5 bases between. The CDR3 loop is CASSFPDEQFF. DNA of the CDR3: TGTGCCAGCAGTTTTCCCGATGAGCAGTTCTTC.

The chain employs TRBV28 and TRBJ2-7; no clear D. The V gene's germline CDR1 is MDHEN and CDR2 SYDVKM. CDR3 size: 13 residues. V was cut by 8 bases and J by 2 bases, with 13 bases left in between. The CDR3 bases are TGTGCCAGCGGTAGAGTAGATGCCTACGAGCAGTACTTC. It yields the protein CASGRVDAYEQYF. The whole variable domain, remainder taken from reference TRBV28 and TRBJ2-7, is DVKVTQSSRYLVKRTGEKVFLECVQDMDHENMFWYRQDPGLGLRLIYFSYDVKMKEKGDIPEGYSVSREKKERFSLILESASTNQTSMYLCASGRVDAYEQYFGPGTRLTVT.

CDR3 sequence (DNA): TGTGCCAGCAGCGCCCAAACAGTGGGCCCTAATTCACCCCTCCACTTT. This gives the protein CASSAQTVGPNSPLHF. The chain uses TRBV14 and TRBJ1-6; D gene unclear. CDR1 is SGHDN, CDR2 FVKESK, per germline. The CDR3 spans 16 residues. Trimming shortened V by 5 bases and J by 6 bases, and 17 bases separated the two germline ends.

V usage is TRBV7-9 and J usage is TRBJ1-2, with D perhaps TRBD1 (5 bases). Per the germline V gene, CDR1 is SEHNR and CDR2 is FQNEAQ (reference sequence). This CDR3 has 14 amino acids. Trimming removed 2 bases at V and 4 bases at J, with 11 bases between. The CDR3 nucleotides read TGTGCCAGCAGCTTATCCCCCGGGGGCTATGGCTACACCTTC. This gives the protein CASSLSPGGYGYTF.

The chain has TRBV19 and TRBJ2-1, with 7 bases identical to TRBD2. This CDR3 comprises 14 residues. The germline gives CDR1 LNHDA, CDR2 SQIVND (reference sequence). J gave up 1 base and V 6 bases, and 3 bases lay outside the gene matches. The CDR3: CASSRRESYNEQFF. The CDR3 nucleotides are TGTGCCAGTAGCCGGCGGGAGTCCTACAATGAGCAGTTCTTC.

V gene TRBV9 combines with J gene TRBJ2-2, with a possible D match to TRBD2 (6 bases). From germline, CDR1 is SGDLS and CDR2 YYNGEE. The CDR3 has 15 amino acids. The germline V and J ends were trimmed by 4 bases and 4 bases, with 14 bases remaining between them. CDR3 loop: CASSRGGLGTGELFF. The CDR3 DNA reads as TGTGCCAGCAGCCGGGGAGGCTTGGGCACCGGGGAGCTGTTTTTT.

CDR3 DNA sequence: TGTGCCAGTAGTATTAGGGGACAGGGGGATTACGAGCAGTACTTC. Translated: CASSIRGQGDYEQYF. The chain recombines TRBV19 with TRBJ2-7, with 11 bases aligning to TRBD1. Losses at the gene ends were 3 bases for V and 4 bases for J; bases not matched to a gene: 5. This CDR3 spans 15 amino acids. Germline CDR1 is LNHDA and CDR2 is SQIVND (reference sequence).

V usage is TRBV30 and J usage is TRBJ2-5; TRBD2 matches at 7 bases. The length of the CDR3 is 14 residues. Trimming took 0 bases from V and 5 from J; bases not matched to a gene: 6. Germline CDR1 reads GTSNPN; CDR2 reads SVGIG (reference sequence). The CDR3 loop reads CAWSVGGGDETQYF. Here the CDR3 DNA reads TGTGCCTGGAGTGTGGGGGGAGGGGACGAGACCCAGTACTTC.

This chain joins TRBV5-4 and TRBJ2-3, with 9 bases matching TRBD2. The CDR3 has 16 residues. V was clipped by 0 bases and J by 2 bases; unmatched bases: 4. CDR1 SGHNT and CDR2 YYREEE come from the germline V gene (reference sequence). The CDR3, as DNA: TGTGCCAGCAGCTTGGAGACTAGCGGCCTCACAGATACGCAGTATTTT. Protein sequence: CASSLETSGLTDTQYF.